Following are 4 T cell receptor beta chains from one sample sequenced in a study of CD8 T cells in Susac syndrome. When the RNA was reverse transcribed, random hexamers were used with an input of roughly 0.5 to 1 ug. TCRdb reprocessed the immunoSEQ multiplex PCR reads with MiXCR, giving one entry per CDR3 protein. The repertoire holds about 90,000 distinct CDR3 sequences, with roughly 96% as singletons. Material: CD8+ T cells from PBMCs. These receptors all come from a human donor with Susac syndrome.

This sequence joins TRBV4-2 and TRBJ2-7; D is ambiguous. The CDR3 runs 12 residues. V shed 3 bases and J shed 5 bases, with 8 bases lying between them. The germline CDR1 and CDR2 sequences are LGHNA and YNFKEQ. The CDR3 DNA reads as TGTGCCAGCAGCCAGGGTAAAGACGAGCAGTACTTC. It translates to CASSQGKDEQYF.

The genes are TRBV18 and TRBJ2-1; 7 bases align to TRBD1. The CDR3 length is 12 residues. Trimming cost V 3 bases and J 8 bases; bases outside gene matches: 1. CDR1 is KGHSH and CDR2 is LQKENI in the germline V gene. This CDR3 is CASSPQGDEQFF. CDR3 bases: TGTGCCAGCTCACCTCAGGGGGATGAGCAGTTCTTC.

V usage is TRBV12-3 or TRBV12-4 and J usage is TRBJ1-2; TRBD1 agrees at 8 bases. This CDR3 spans 14 amino acids. V shed 1 base and J 4 bases; nucleotides not matched to a gene: 2. This CDR3 is CASSLGDRSYGYTF. As DNA, the CDR3 is TGTGCCAGCAGTTTAGGGGACAGGTCCTATGGCTACACCTTC.

CDR3 amino acids: CAWTGHPYNSPLHF. The DNA of the CDR3 is TGTGCCTGGACGGGACACCCTTATAATTCACCCCTCCACTTT. The chain couples TRBV30 to TRBJ1-6; D is possibly TRBD1 (6 bases). This CDR3 has 14 amino acids. CDR1 GTSNPN and CDR2 SVGIG come from the germline V gene (reference sequence). V was shortened by 4 bases and J by 4 bases, with 11 bases between the two germline ends. The entire variable domain, with the rest obtained from reference TRBV30 and TRBJ1-6, is as follows: SQTIHQWPATLVQPVGSPLSLECTVEGTSNPNLYWYRQAAGRGLQLLFYSVGIGQISSEVPQNLSASRPQDRQFILSSKKLLLSDSGFYLCAWTGHPYNSPLHFGNGTRLTVT.